This T cell receptor (beta chain) was documented in a study of shared clonotypes between healthy human individuals. The material for each subset, its genomic DNA, was split evenly across several immunoSEQ plates. Assay: immunoSEQ multiplex PCR; the TCRdb copy retains only in-frame clones and omits some. In the table there are a few million clones, more than 90% of which are singletons. This CDR3 comprises 13 residues. V gave up 7 bases and J gave up 0 bases, with 9 bases separating them. CDR1 and CDR2 (germline): MNHNS, SASEGT. This clonotype was obtained from a man younger than 30 in good health. V usage is TRBV6-1 and J usage is TRBJ1-2; D remains ambiguous. The sequenced sample was naive CD4+ T cells sorted from blood. Subset in this sample: CD45RA+ positively selected. The CDR3 loop reads CASTEIPNYGYTF. CDR3 coding DNA: TGTGCCAGCACCGAAATACCTAACTATGGCTACACCTTC.